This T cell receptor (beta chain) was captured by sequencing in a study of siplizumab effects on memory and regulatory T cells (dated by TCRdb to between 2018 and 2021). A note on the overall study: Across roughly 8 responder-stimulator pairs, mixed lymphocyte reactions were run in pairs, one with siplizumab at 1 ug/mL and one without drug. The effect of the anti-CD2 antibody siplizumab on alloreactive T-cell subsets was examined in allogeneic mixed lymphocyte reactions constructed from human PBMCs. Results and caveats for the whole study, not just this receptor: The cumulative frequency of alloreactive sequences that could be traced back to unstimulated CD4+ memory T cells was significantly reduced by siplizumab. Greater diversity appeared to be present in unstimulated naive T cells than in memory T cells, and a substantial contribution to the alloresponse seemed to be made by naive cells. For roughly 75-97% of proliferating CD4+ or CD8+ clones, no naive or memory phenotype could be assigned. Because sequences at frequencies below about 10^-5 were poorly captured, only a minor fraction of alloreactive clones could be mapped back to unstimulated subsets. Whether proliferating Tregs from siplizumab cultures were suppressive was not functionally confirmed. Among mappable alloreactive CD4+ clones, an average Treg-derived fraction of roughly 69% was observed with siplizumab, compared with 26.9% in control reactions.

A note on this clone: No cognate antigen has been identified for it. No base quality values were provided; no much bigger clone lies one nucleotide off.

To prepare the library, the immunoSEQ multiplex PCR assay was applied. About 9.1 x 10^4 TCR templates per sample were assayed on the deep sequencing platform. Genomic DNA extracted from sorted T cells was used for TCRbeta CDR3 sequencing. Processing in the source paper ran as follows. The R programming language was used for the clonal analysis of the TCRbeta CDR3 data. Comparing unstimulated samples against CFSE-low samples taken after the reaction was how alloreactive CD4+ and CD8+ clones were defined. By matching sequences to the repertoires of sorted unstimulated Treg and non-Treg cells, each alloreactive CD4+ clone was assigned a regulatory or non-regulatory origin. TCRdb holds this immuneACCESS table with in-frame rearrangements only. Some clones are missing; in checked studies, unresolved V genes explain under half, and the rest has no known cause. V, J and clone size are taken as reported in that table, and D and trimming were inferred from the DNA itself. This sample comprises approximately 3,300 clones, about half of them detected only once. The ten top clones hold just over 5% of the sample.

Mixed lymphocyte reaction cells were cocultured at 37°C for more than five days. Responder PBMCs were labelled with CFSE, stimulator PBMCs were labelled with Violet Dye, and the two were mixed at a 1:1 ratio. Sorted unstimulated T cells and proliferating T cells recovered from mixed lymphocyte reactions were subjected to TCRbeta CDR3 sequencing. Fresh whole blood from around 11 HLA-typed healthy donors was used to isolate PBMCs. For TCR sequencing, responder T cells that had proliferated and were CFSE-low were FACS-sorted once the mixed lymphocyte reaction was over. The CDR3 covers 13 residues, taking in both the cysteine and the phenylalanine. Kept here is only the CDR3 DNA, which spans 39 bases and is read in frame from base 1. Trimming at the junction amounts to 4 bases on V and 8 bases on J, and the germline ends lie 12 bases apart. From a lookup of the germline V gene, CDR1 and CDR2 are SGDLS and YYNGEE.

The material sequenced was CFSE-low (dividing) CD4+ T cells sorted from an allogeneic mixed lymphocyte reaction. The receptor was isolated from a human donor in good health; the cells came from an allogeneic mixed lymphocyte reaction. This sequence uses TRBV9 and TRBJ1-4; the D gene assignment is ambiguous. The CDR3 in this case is CASSRSRGEKLFF. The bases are TGTGCCAGCAGCAGATCACGAGGGGAAAAACTGTTTTTT.